The 2 T cell receptor beta chains given below trace back to one sample, sequenced in a study of blood T cell repertoires in COVID-19. Repertoires were generated with immunoSEQ multiplex PCR, while TCRdb's copy carries only in-frame clones and drops some. Counted here are approximately 180,000 clones, approximately 83% occurring once; the ten biggest clones make up over 2.5%. Sequencing was performed on peripheral blood. These receptors all stem from a man aged 55 to 70 with acute or convalescent COVID-19.

The genes are TRBV7-9 and TRBJ2-7; the match to TRBD2 covers 7 bases. This CDR3 spans 15 amino acids. The V segment lost 5 bases and the J segment 0 bases; nucleotides outside the gene matches: 7. Looked up from germline, CDR1 is SEHNR and CDR2 is FQNEAQ (reference sequence). This CDR3 reads CASSHTSDSSYEQYF. Here the CDR3 DNA reads TGTGCCAGCAGCCATACTAGCGACAGCTCCTACGAGCAGTACTTC.

This clone has a handful of counts. The rearrangement links TRBV6-1 to TRBJ2-1; weak D call: TRBD2 (5 bases). Trimming removed 1 base from V and 4 bases from J, with 11 bases in between. The CDR3 has 15 amino acids. CDR1 is MNHNS, CDR2 SASEGT, per germline. In nucleotides, the CDR3 is TGTGCCAGCAGTGAAGGGGGAAGCGGATACAATGAGCAGTTCTTC. This encodes CASSEGGSGYNEQFF.